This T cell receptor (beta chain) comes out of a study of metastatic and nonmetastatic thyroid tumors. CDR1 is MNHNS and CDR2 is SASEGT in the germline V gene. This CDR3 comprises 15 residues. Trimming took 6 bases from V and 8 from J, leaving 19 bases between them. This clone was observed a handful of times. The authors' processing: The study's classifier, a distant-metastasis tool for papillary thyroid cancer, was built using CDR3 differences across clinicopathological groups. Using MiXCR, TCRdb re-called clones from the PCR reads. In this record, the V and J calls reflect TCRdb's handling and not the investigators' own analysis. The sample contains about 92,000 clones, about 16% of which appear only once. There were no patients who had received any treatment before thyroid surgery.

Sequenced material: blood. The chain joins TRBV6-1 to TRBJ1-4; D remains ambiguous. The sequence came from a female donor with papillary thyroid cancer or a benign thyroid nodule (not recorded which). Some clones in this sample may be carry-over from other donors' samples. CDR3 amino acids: CASRHPLVYVEKLFF. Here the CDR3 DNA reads TGTGCCAGCAGGCACCCTTTAGTGTACGTCGAAAAACTGTTTTTT.